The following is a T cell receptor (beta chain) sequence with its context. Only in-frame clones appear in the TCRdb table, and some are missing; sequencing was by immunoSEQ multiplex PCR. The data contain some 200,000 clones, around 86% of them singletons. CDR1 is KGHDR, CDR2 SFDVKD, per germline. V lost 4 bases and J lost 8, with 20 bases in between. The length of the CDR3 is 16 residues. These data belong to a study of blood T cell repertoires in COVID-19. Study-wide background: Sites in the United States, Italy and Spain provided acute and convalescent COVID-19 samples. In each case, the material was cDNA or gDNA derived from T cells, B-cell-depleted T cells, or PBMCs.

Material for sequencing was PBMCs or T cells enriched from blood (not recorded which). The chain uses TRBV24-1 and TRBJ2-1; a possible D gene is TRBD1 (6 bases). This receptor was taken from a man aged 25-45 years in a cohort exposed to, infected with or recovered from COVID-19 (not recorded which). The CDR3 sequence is CATSDPVAGDNHEQFF. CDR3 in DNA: TGTGCCACCAGTGACCCAGTGGCAGGGGATAACCATGAGCAGTTCTTC.